This T cell receptor (beta chain) was profiled in a study of blood T cell repertoires in COVID-19. At the level of the study: Samples of COVID-19 (acute and convalescent) were obtained from the United States, Italy and Spain.

Per the study methods: Amplifying reference gene primers gave estimates of nucleated cell counts. Data came from immunoSEQ multiplex PCR; TCRdb stores just in-frame clones and leaves some out. V and J calls and clone size follow that table, whereas D and trimming were derived from the DNA. The sample holds hundreds of thousands of clones, over 75% seen once. Before being deemed recovered, Cohort 3 donors had two negative PCRs, clearance, or symptom resolution. Sequenced sample: PBMCs or T cells enriched from blood (not recorded which). The sequence derives from a woman under 40 who had recovered from COVID-19.

The DNA of the CDR3 is TGTGCCAGCAGCTTAATCAGGGGACAGGGGGCGCGGACTGGGGCCAACGTCCTGACTTTC. Translating it yields CASSLIRGQGARTGANVLTF. The V and J genes are TRBV7-8 and TRBJ2-6, with TRBD1 matching 12 bases. There are 20 residues in the CDR3. V gave up 2 bases and J gave up 2 bases; unmatched junction bases: 10. Germline assignment: CDR1 SGHVS and CDR2 FQNEAQ.